The 30 T cell receptor beta chains in this list originate from one sample, sequenced in a study of T cells in Graves' hyperthyroidism and ophthalmopathy. From RNA transcripts, TCR beta CDR3 regions were amplified. Using the HTBI primer set, a first-round RT-PCR was run on the TCR CDR3. TCRdb analysed the multiplex PCR reads with MiXCR anew, one entry per CDR3 protein. The top ten hold roughly 13% of the sample, which has around 420,000 distinct CDR3 sequences, 15% to 19% seen once. The sequenced material came from blood. The receptor source for this set is a woman younger than 35 with Graves' hyperthyroidism.

This rearrangement joins TRBV12-3 or TRBV12-4 to TRBJ2-3; D might be TRBD2 (5 bases). The CDR3 sequence is 17 residues long. Between the trimmed V and J ends, which lost 3 bases and 0 bases, there was a span of 16 bases. CDR3 in amino acids: CASSFGSSGLSTDTQYF. In DNA form, the CDR3 reads TGTGCCAGCAGTTTTGGTTCGTCGGGGTTGAGCACAGATACGCAGTATTTT.

This clonotype was observed many times. The genes are TRBV7-6 and TRBJ2-7; a weak D match, TRBD1 (5 bases). Germline CDR1 SGHVS, CDR2 FNYEAQ. Trimming took off 1 base at V and 6 bases at J, with 16 bases between the two ends. The CDR3 is 15 amino acids. The CDR3 DNA is TGTGCCAGCAGCTTAGAAGTGGCAGGGCCCCCCGAGCAGTACTTC. This sequence encodes CASSLEVAGPPEQYF.

This clonotype was seen ten or more times. The CDR3 protein is CASSPDFGGPYVYGYTF. The CDR3 DNA sequence: TGTGCCAGCTCACCAGACTTCGGAGGTCCATACGTGTATGGCTACACCTTC. The V call is TRBV18, the J call TRBJ1-2; D is ambiguous. Between the trimmed V and J ends, which lost 2 bases and 5 bases, there was a span of 21 bases. Germline CDR1 and CDR2: KGHSH and LQKENI. The CDR3 totals 17 residues.

In this sample, this clonotype turned up many times. One end of the junction does not line up with germline, which may come from a read error. The rearrangement links TRBV28 to TRBJ2-7; 10 bases agree with TRBD1. The CDR3 length is 15 residues. The germline CDR1 and CDR2 sequences are MDHEN and SYDVKM. In DNA, the CDR3 is TGTGCCAACAGTTCGCCCGGGACAGGGGCTTACGAGCAGTACTTC. It yields the protein CANSSPGTGAYEQYF.

This clonotype occurred many times. The chain joins TRBV6-1 to TRBJ1-2; 7 nucleotides match TRBD1. Germline trimming cut 5 bases from V and 3 bases from J; bases unmatched to any gene: 9. Germline-derived CDR1 and CDR2 are MNHNS and SASEGT. CDR3 length: 15 amino acids. CDR3 sequence: CASSSKDRVYYGYTF. Here the CDR3 DNA reads TGTGCCAGCAGTTCAAAAGACAGGGTTTACTATGGCTACACCTTC.

The J gene is TRBJ1-4, the V gene TRBV4-2, with a weak D call TRBD1 (5 bases). From germline, CDR1 is LGHNA and CDR2 YNFKEQ. Trimming took off 3 bases at V and 0 bases at J, with 11 bases between the two ends. CDR3 length equals 16 residues. This CDR3 is CASSHPSRATNEKLFF. The CDR3 region has the DNA TGTGCCAGCAGCCATCCCTCCAGGGCAACTAATGAAAAACTGTTTTTT.

In this sample, this clonotype turned up many times. The chain uses TRBV2 and TRBJ1-2; D is unclear. The CDR3 totals 13 residues. CDR1 is SNHLY and CDR2 is FYNNEI in the germline V gene. V was clipped by 3 bases and J by 4 bases, with 9 bases between them. The CDR3 protein is CASSEILAYGYTF. The CDR3 DNA follows: TGTGCCAGCAGTGAGATCTTGGCCTATGGCTACACCTTC.

This clonotype was recorded at least ten times. J is TRBJ1-1 and V is TRBV7-3; possibly TRBD1 for D (5 bases). This CDR3 spans 15 amino acids. Germline V lookup: CDR1 SGHTA, CDR2 FQGTGA. The V end was cut by 2 bases, the J end by 4 bases, with 14 bases between. The CDR3 reads CASSLGTIGSTEAFF. The DNA of the CDR3 is TGTGCCAGCAGCTTAGGGACCATAGGGAGCACTGAAGCTTTCTTT. Variable domain in full (rest from reference TRBV7-3 and TRBJ1-1): GAGVSQTPSNKVTEKGKYVELRCDPISGHTALYWYRQSLGQGPEFLIYFQGTGAADDSGLPNDRFFAVRPEGSVSTLKIQRTERGDSAVYLCASSLGTIGSTEAFFGQGTRLTVV.

This clonotype has ten or more counts. The genes are TRBV6-1 and TRBJ1-1, with a possible D match to TRBD1 (5 bases). The V gene lost 9 bases and the J gene lost 0 bases, with 11 bases spanning the gap. Germline CDR1 reads MNHNS; CDR2 reads SASEGT. The CDR3 runs to 13 residues. The CDR3 region is CASSRELNTEAFF. CDR3 DNA: TGTGCCAGTTCCAGGGAACTGAACACTGAAGCTTTCTTT.

Comment on this clonotype: This could be a read error, since a much larger clone is one nucleotide away. V is TRBV12-3 or TRBV12-4 and J is TRBJ1-1, with D uncertain. V was cut by 5 bases and J by 4 bases, with 14 bases left in between. The CDR3 contains 14 residues. CDR3 sequence (DNA): TGTGCCAGCAGTCCACCAACACGATCCACTGAAGCTTTCTTT. The encoded protein is CASSPPTRSTEAFF.

This clonotype was seen repeatedly, ten times or more. The chain is built from TRBV2 and TRBJ1-2; D might be TRBD1 (6 bases). V was trimmed by 1 base and J by 4 bases, leaving 13 bases between them. The CDR3 consists of 15 residues. Germline CDR1 SNHLY, CDR2 FYNNEI. Here the CDR3 reads CASSEEKGGGYGYTF. The DNA of the CDR3 is TGTGCCAGCAGTGAAGAAAAGGGGGGGGGCTATGGCTACACCTTC.

This clonotype was seen many times. The chain has TRBV9 and TRBJ2-2; 8 nucleotides match TRBD2. V dropped 0 bases and J dropped 6; count of bases not matched to a gene: 4. Germline CDR1 SGDLS, CDR2 YYNGEE. The CDR3 sequence is 15 residues long. The CDR3 sequence: CASSVVSREAGELFF. CDR3 nucleotides: TGTGCCAGCAGCGTAGTCTCGCGGGAGGCCGGGGAGCTGTTTTTT. The variable domain in full, completed from reference TRBV9 and TRBJ2-2, reads DSGVTQTPKHLITATGQRVTLRCSPRSGDLSVYWYQQSLDQGLQFLIQYYNGEERAKGNILERFSAQQFPDLHSELNLSSLELGDSALYFCASSVVSREAGELFFGEGSRLTVL.

The chain links TRBV20-1 to TRBJ2-7; TRBD2 matches 8 bases. V was clipped by 5 bases and J by 2 bases; unmatched bases: 8. The CDR3 sequence is 14 residues long. Germline lookup yields CDR1 DFQATT and CDR2 SNEGSKA (reference sequence). CDR3 sequence (DNA): TGCAGTGCTCTTAGCGGGACTTACACCTACGAGCAGTACTTC. Translating it yields CSALSGTYTYEQYF.

Notes on this clonotype: One junction end disagrees with the germline gene, perhaps due to a read error. This chain connects TRBV6-1 to TRBJ2-1; no clear D. This CDR3 region has 11 residues. Per germline, CDR1 MNHNS and CDR2 SASEGT. CDR3 region: CASKGNNEQFF. CDR3 DNA: TGTGCCAGCAAAGGAAACAATGAGCAATTCTTC.

This clonotype was counted at least ten times. The rearrangement joins TRBV18 to TRBJ2-7, with a weak D call TRBD2 (6 bases). Trimming pared 3 bases from V and 2 bases from J, leaving 11 bases between. Germline CDR1 KGHSH, CDR2 LQKENI. This CDR3 is built from 14 residues. CDR3: CASSPRDGPYEQYF. For the CDR3, the DNA is TGTGCCAGCTCACCGCGGGACGGACCCTACGAGCAGTACTTC.

This clonotype was counted ten times or more. This rearrangement joins TRBV20-1 to TRBJ1-2; D is undetermined. The V end lost 5 bases, the J end lost 6 bases, and 7 bases lay between the germline ends. Germline V gene data show CDR1 as DFQATT and CDR2 as SNEGSKA (reference sequence). CDR3 length: 10 residues. CDR3 in amino acids: CSAGLDGYTF. The DNA of the CDR3 is TGCAGTGCTGGTTTAGATGGCTACACCTTC.

J is TRBJ2-7 and V is TRBV10-3; D may be TRBD1 or TRBD2 (5 bases each). V lost 7 bases to trimming and J lost 2 bases, with 12 bases between them. The CDR3 contains 13 residues. The germline CDR1 and CDR2 sequences are ENHRY and SYGVKD. The CDR3 reads CAITPGDPYEQYF. The CDR3 DNA reads TGTGCCATCACACCTGGGGACCCCTACGAGCAGTACTTC.

In its sample, this clonotype was seen many times. V gene TRBV29-1 combines with J gene TRBJ1-2; no definite D call. The CDR3 consists of 12 residues. Germline lookup yields CDR1 SQVTM and CDR2 ANQGSEA. V lost 1 base and J lost 8, with 11 bases in between. CDR3: CSVEGPTGGYTF. The CDR3 bases are TGCAGCGTTGAAGGCCCAACTGGGGGCTACACCTTC.

This chain connects TRBV14 to TRBJ2-7; the match to TRBD2 covers 9 bases. The V gene's germline CDR1 is SGHDN and CDR2 FVKESK. J gave up 2 bases and V 11 bases, and 10 bases lay outside the gene matches. The CDR3 is 14 amino acids. The CDR3 reads CAPGEREAAYEQYF. Here the CDR3 DNA reads TGTGCCCCAGGAGAGCGGGAGGCTGCCTACGAGCAGTACTTC.

V usage is TRBV5-1 and J usage is TRBJ2-5; 10 bases align to TRBD2. V was clipped by 2 bases and J by 7 bases; unmatched bases: 8. The CDR3 spans 15 residues. The germline V gene encodes CDR1 SGHRS and CDR2 YFSETQ. CDR3 DNA sequence: TGCGCCAGCAGCTTCGGCCAGCGGGGGGGCATGACCCAGTACTTC. Protein: CASSFGQRGGMTQYF.

This clonotype was detected many times. The J gene is TRBJ1-6, the V gene TRBV4-1; D unclear. This CDR3 contains 15 residues. The germline V and J ends were trimmed by 4 bases and 7 bases, with 14 bases remaining between them. Germline lookup yields CDR1 MGHRA and CDR2 YSYEKL. The CDR3 loop reads CASSPPTGWNSPLHF. The CDR3 coding sequence is TGCGCCAGCAGCCCCCCCACGGGGTGGAATTCACCCCTCCACTTT.

A note on this clonotype: Being one base from a much bigger clone, this may be a read error. The chain joins TRBV12-3 or TRBV12-4 to TRBJ1-5, with D unclear. The CDR3 has 14 residues. CDR3 protein: CVSSRDWGNQPQHF. CDR3 nucleotides: TGTGTCAGCAGCCGAGATTGGGGCAATCAGCCCCAGCATTTT.

This clonotype was seen a handful of times. The chain combines TRBV7-9 with TRBJ1-2; 8 bases fit TRBD1. The V and J ends lost 2 bases and 6 bases, in that order; junction bases with no gene match: 5. Germline lookup yields CDR1 SEHNR and CDR2 FQNEAQ (reference sequence). This CDR3 region has 14 residues. CDR3 loop: CASSLSQGADGYTF. The CDR3 DNA reads as TGTGCCAGCAGCTTATCCCAGGGGGCGGATGGCTACACCTTC.

The rearrangement uses TRBV6-2 or TRBV6-3 and TRBJ2-2; possibly TRBD2 for D (7 bases). This CDR3 comprises 15 residues. Looked up from germline, CDR1 is MNHEY and CDR2 is SVGEGT. V gave up 4 bases and J gave up 5 bases, with 14 bases separating them. The CDR3 region has the DNA TGTGCCAGCAGTTGGACTAGGGGGTTGACCGGGGAGCTGTTTTTT. Its translation is CASSWTRGLTGELFF.

In its sample, this clonotype was seen many times. V usage is TRBV12-3 or TRBV12-4 and J usage is TRBJ2-1; D is uncertain. Trimming cost V 3 bases and J 3 bases, with 6 bases left between them. The CDR3 loop spans 13 amino acids. The CDR3 coding sequence is TGTGCCAGCAGTTTTCAGTTCTACAATGAGCAGTTCTTC. Its translation is CASSFQFYNEQFF.

This clonotype showed up just a few times. The chain links TRBV12-3 or TRBV12-4 to TRBJ1-3; 11 bases match TRBD1. With V trimmed by 3 bases and J by 0 bases, 7 bases remained unmatched. CDR3 length: 18 residues. CDR3 sequence reads: CASSFLGQGVFSGNTIYF. CDR3 DNA sequence: TGTGCCAGCAGTTTCCTGGGACAGGGGGTATTCTCTGGAAACACCATATATTTT.

This rearrangement joins TRBV7-9 to TRBJ1-4; unclear D gene. V gave up 4 bases and J gave up 4 bases, with 7 bases separating them. The CDR3 extends over 13 amino acids. The germline CDR1 and CDR2 sequences are SEHNR and FQNEAQ (reference sequence). This CDR3 is CASSSPNNEKLFF. The CDR3 DNA sequence: TGTGCCAGCAGCTCACCTAATAATGAAAAACTGTTTTTT. Full variable domain (outside the CDR3, taken from reference TRBV7-9 and TRBJ1-4): DTGVSQNPRHKITKRGQNVTFRCDPISEHNRLYWYRQTLGQGPEFLTYFQNEAQLEKSRLLSDRFSAERPKGSFSTLEIQRTEQGDSAMYLCASSSPNNEKLFFGSGTQLSVL.

This sequence joins TRBV5-4 and TRBJ2-3; D perhaps matches TRBD2 (7 bases). This CDR3 region has 15 residues. Deletions cut 4 bases from V and 5 bases from J, with 17 bases between. Germline CDR1 and CDR2: SGHNT and YYREEE (reference sequence). This CDR3 is CASSLVGGAGDTQYF. For the CDR3, the DNA is TGTGCCAGCAGCCTCGTGGGGGGGGCGGGAGATACGCAGTATTTT. Full variable domain (rest looked up from reference TRBV5-4 and TRBJ2-3): ETGVTQSPTHLIKTRGQQVTLRCSSQSGHNTVSWYQQALGQGPQFIFQYYREEENGRGNFPPRFSGLQFPNYSSELNVNALELDDSALYLCASSLVGGAGDTQYFGPGTRLTVL.

This chain joins TRBV27 and TRBJ1-2, with TRBD1 identical over 7 bases. V lost 8 bases, J lost 14 bases, and 11 bases stayed unmatched. The germline gives CDR1 MNHEY, CDR2 SMNVEV (reference sequence). The CDR3 runs 11 residues. The CDR3 bases are TGTGCCAGCGGGGACAGCGCGTCTCGAACCTTC. Translated: CASGDSASRTF.

This clonotype has at least ten counts. The chain uses TRBV6-1 and TRBJ1-1; D may be TRBD1 (5 bases). Germline CDR1 and CDR2: MNHNS and SASEGT. With 5 bases removed from V and 5 bases from J, the gap between germline ends came to 15 bases. This CDR3 has 14 amino acids. The CDR3: CASSTGGRGTEAFF. CDR3 nucleotides: TGTGCCAGCAGTACGGGGGGGAGAGGGACTGAAGCTTTCTTT.